The 14 T cell receptor beta chains given below trace back to one sample, sequenced in a study of blood T cell repertoires in COVID-19. Repertoires were generated with immunoSEQ multiplex PCR, while TCRdb's copy carries only in-frame clones and drops some. Seen here are some 270,000 clones, roughly 80% observed once, and the top ten hold about 3.4%. The sequencing sample was made of PBMCs or T cells enriched from blood (not recorded which). All receptors come from a man aged 45-65 years who had recovered from COVID-19.

At least ten counts were recorded for this clone. The chain combines TRBV5-1 with TRBJ2-1; D gene unclear. The CDR3 runs to 12 residues. V gave up 4 bases and J gave up 12 bases, with 14 bases separating them. Germline assignment: CDR1 SGHRS and CDR2 YFSETQ. As DNA, the CDR3 is TGCGCCAGCAGCCCCGCAATCCAGCGGCAGTTCTTC. It encodes CASSPAIQRQFF.

The gene calls are TRBV19 and TRBJ2-5; tentative D call: TRBD1 (6 bases). V was trimmed by 3 bases and J by 5 bases, leaving 10 bases between them. There are 13 residues in the CDR3. The V gene's germline CDR1 is LNHDA and CDR2 SQIVND (reference sequence). DNA of the CDR3: TGTGCCAGTAGTATCCCTCAGGGGGAGACCCAGTACTTC. This translates into CASSIPQGETQYF.

The chain links TRBV4-2 to TRBJ1-2; 9 positions match TRBD1. V was pared by 1 base and J by 4 bases, with 28 bases of the junction left unmatched. Germline CDR1 reads LGHNA; CDR2 reads YNFKEQ. The CDR3 consists of 23 residues. The CDR3 sequence is CASSQGPRPGQGSGIDRFYGYTF. The DNA for the CDR3 is TGTGCCAGCAGCCAAGGCCCGCGACCGGGACAGGGCTCCGGCATCGACCGCTTCTATGGCTACACCTTC.

The chain combines TRBV19 with TRBJ2-7, with 11 positions matching TRBD1. This CDR3 region has 17 residues. V dropped 3 bases and J dropped 1; count of bases not matched to a gene: 8. Germline CDR1 is LNHDA and CDR2 is SQIVND (reference sequence). The CDR3 region is CASSIRGQGAMSYEQYF. The CDR3 DNA follows: TGTGCCAGTAGTATCCGAGGACAGGGGGCTATGTCCTACGAGCAGTACTTC.

A few counts support this clone. The chain recombines TRBV7-9 with TRBJ2-1; 8 nucleotides align to TRBD1. The CDR3 is made up of 15 amino acids. V lost 3 bases, J lost 4 bases, and 5 bases stayed unmatched. CDR1 is SEHNR, CDR2 FQNEAQ, per germline (reference sequence). In DNA form, the CDR3 reads TGTGCCAGCAGCTTCCCCAGGGGGCATTACAATGAGCAGTTCTTC. This sequence encodes CASSFPRGHYNEQFF.

This rearrangement joins TRBV27 to TRBJ1-6, with TRBD1 as a possible D gene (6 bases). CDR3 length: 16 residues. V lost 5 bases and J 13 bases, leaving 24 bases between the germline ends. CDR1 is MNHEY and CDR2 is SMNVEV in the germline V gene (reference sequence). The CDR3 nucleotides read TGTGCCAGCAGTCACGCTATCGACAGGTTTCTTCACCCCCTCCACTTT. Its translation is CASSHAIDRFLHPLHF.

This chain connects TRBV2 to TRBJ2-1; D is unclear. Trimming took off 4 bases at V and 11 bases at J, with 15 bases between the two ends. Germline V CDR1 and CDR2: SNHLY, FYNNEI. The CDR3 has 13 residues. CDR3 bases: TGTGCCAGCAGTGCTCCTGGAGTTGGTAAGCAGTTCTTC. Residues: CASSAPGVGKQFF.

The chain employs TRBV27 and TRBJ2-3; D not certain. The germline V gene encodes CDR1 MNHEY and CDR2 SMNVEV (reference sequence). The V end lost 6 bases, the J end lost 10 bases, and 14 bases lay between the germline ends. The CDR3 length is 12 residues. CDR3 in amino acids: CASSSPQRAQYF. The CDR3 region has the DNA TGTGCCAGCAGCTCGCCTCAACGGGCGCAGTATTTT.

The chain joins TRBV28 to TRBJ2-1, with TRBD2 matching over 7 bases. The junction had 3 bases not matched to a gene; V was cut back by 5 bases and J by 2 bases. The CDR3 totals 14 residues. Looked up from germline, CDR1 is MDHEN and CDR2 is SYDVKM. The CDR3 is CASSDSGTYNEQFF. The CDR3 DNA reads as TGTGCCAGCAGTGACAGCGGGACCTACAATGAGCAGTTCTTC.

This chain links TRBV5-1 with TRBJ2-3, with a tentative D call TRBD2 (5 bases). V was shortened by 4 bases and J by 5 bases, with 14 bases between the two germline ends. Looked up from germline, CDR1 is SGHRS and CDR2 is YFSETQ. This CDR3 comprises 14 residues. DNA of the CDR3: TGCGCCAGCAGCCCGGGCGGGCCTAGAGATACGCAGTATTTT. Protein product: CASSPGGPRDTQYF. Drawing the rest from reference TRBV5-1 and TRBJ2-3, the complete variable domain is KAGVTQTPRYLIKTRGQQVTLSCSPISGHRSVSWYQQTPGQGLQFLFEYFSETQRNKGNFPGRFSGRQFSNSRSEMNVSTLELGDSALYLCASSPGGPRDTQYFGPGTRLTVL.

The V call is TRBV6-1, the J call TRBJ2-5; TRBD1 aligns across 9 bases. CDR3 length: 17 amino acids. Germline lookup yields CDR1 MNHNS and CDR2 SASEGT. Unmatched junction bases numbered 12, after V lost 2 bases and J lost 5 bases. The CDR3 region is CASSETDRGVTLETQYF. The CDR3, as DNA: TGTGCCAGCAGTGAAACCGACAGGGGGGTCACCCTGGAGACCCAGTACTTC.

This chain links TRBV9 with TRBJ2-1, with TRBD2 identical over 10 bases. This CDR3 region has 15 residues. Germline V gives CDR1 SGDLS, CDR2 YYNGEE. V lost 3 bases, J lost 7 bases, and 7 bases stayed unmatched. The chain's CDR3 is CASSAPSGGVNEQFF. The CDR3 nucleotides are TGTGCCAGCAGCGCTCCTAGCGGGGGAGTAAATGAGCAGTTCTTC.

The rearrangement uses TRBV6-6 and TRBJ2-6; TRBD1 is a possible D gene (5 bases). The V gene's germline CDR1 is MNHNY and CDR2 SVGAGI (reference sequence). This CDR3 comprises 16 residues. Trimming removed 6 bases at V and 4 bases at J, with 16 bases between. This CDR3 is CASSPTQGVGANVLTF. CDR3 in DNA: TGTGCCAGCAGCCCTACGCAGGGTGTAGGGGCCAACGTCCTGACTTTC.

This clone has only a few counts. V gene TRBV24-1 combines with J gene TRBJ2-2; 7 bases are shared with TRBD1. With 3 bases clipped from V and 4 bases from J, the junction kept 7 bases outside the gene matches. The CDR3 consists of 16 residues. Germline V gene lookup returns CDR1 KGHDR and CDR2 SFDVKD. CDR3 protein: CATSDPRQGATGELFF. The CDR3 DNA is TGTGCCACCAGTGATCCTAGACAGGGTGCCACCGGGGAGCTGTTTTTT.